The entry below gives a single TCR beta chain sequence along with its context. As yet, its antigen is unknown. These data come from a study of T cell responses to AZD1222 COVID-19 vaccine. Study results and limitations: Without day 14 samples, only post-peak T cell repertoires were studied. Clonal diversity was possibly underestimated; the donors were predominantly white British and more often female.

Second doses were pooled across both intervals (about 4 or about 12 weeks). Germline CDR1 is LNHDA and CDR2 is SQIVND (reference sequence). Trimming removed 3 bases at V and 6 bases at J, with 12 bases between. This CDR3 has 14 amino acids. The data were produced by immunoSEQ multiplex PCR, yet TCRdb's version contains in-frame clones alone and is incomplete. The sample yields about 110,000 clones, about 87% seen once. The source is an adult who received the AZD1222 COVID-19 vaccine. The rearrangement joins TRBV19 to TRBJ2-1; D ambiguous. The input for sequencing was peripheral blood, taken 28 days after the second AZD1222 dose. The CDR3 bases are TGTGCCAGTAGTATCTCGAACAGAATCAATGAGCAGTTCTTC. This codes for CASSISNRINEQFF.